Below, 19 T cell receptor beta chains from the same sample are listed, as sequenced in a study of blood T cell repertoires in COVID-19. Sequencing used immunoSEQ multiplex PCR; TCRdb keeps in-frame clones, though not all of them. The sample yields 410,000 or so clones, 75% to 90% seen once. The specimen sequenced was peripheral blood. Every receptor here comes from a woman aged 40 to 50 with COVID-19, enrolled during active disease.

The rearrangement uses TRBV4-2 and TRBJ1-6; tentatively, D is TRBD1 (6 bases). Deletions cut 0 bases from V and 14 bases from J, with 20 bases between. CDR1 and CDR2 (germline): LGHNA, YNFKEQ. This CDR3 comprises 16 residues. The CDR3, as DNA: TGTGCCAGCAGCCAAGAGCGGGCAGGGGCTCGGGGATCCCTCCACTTT. Translating it yields CASSQERAGARGSLHF.

V gene TRBV4-3 combines with J gene TRBJ1-2, with a weak D call TRBD1 (5 bases). V lost 0 bases, J lost 0 bases, and 8 bases lay in between. The germline gives CDR1 LGHNA, CDR2 YSLEER. This CDR3 has 15 residues. CDR3 loop: CASSQEPGANYGYTF. CDR3 DNA sequence: TGCGCCAGCAGCCAAGAGCCGGGGGCTAACTATGGCTACACCTTC.

The gene calls are TRBV4-3 and TRBJ2-7; no reliable D call. Trimming took 1 base from V and 3 from J, leaving 7 bases between them. Germline V CDR1 and CDR2: LGHNA, YSLEER. The CDR3 extends over 13 amino acids. CDR3 sequence: CASSQVPGYEQYF. The CDR3 region has the DNA TGCGCCAGCAGCCAAGTTCCAGGCTACGAGCAGTACTTC.

The CDR3 region has the DNA TGTGCCAGTAGTATACTCACCCTTCCGGGACAGGCTTACTATGGCTACACCTTC. It yields the protein CASSILTLPGQAYYGYTF. V usage is TRBV19 and J usage is TRBJ1-2; 8 positions match TRBD1. This CDR3 comprises 18 residues. V lost 2 bases to trimming and J lost 3 bases; unmatched junction nucleotides: 14. Germline V gene sequence: CDR1 LNHDA, CDR2 SQIVND (reference sequence).

This sequence joins TRBV5-6 and TRBJ1-5; a possible D gene is TRBD1 (6 bases). V lost 3 bases, J lost 0 bases, and 10 bases lay in between. The CDR3 runs to 15 residues. Germline V CDR1 and CDR2: SGHDT, YYEEEE. The CDR3 DNA reads TGTGCCAGCAGCTCCAGGGGCTTTAGCAATCAGCCCCAGCATTTT. It encodes CASSSRGFSNQPQHF.

The J gene is TRBJ2-1, the V gene TRBV7-8, with 8 nucleotides matching TRBD2. Germline V gene sequence: CDR1 SGHVS, CDR2 FQNEAQ. With 0 bases clipped from V and 3 bases from J, the junction kept 4 bases outside the gene matches. The CDR3 sequence is 16 residues long. CDR3 bases: TGTGCCAGCAGCTTAGCGCGGGGGGCCAGCTACAATGAGCAGTTCTTC. This encodes CASSLARGASYNEQFF.

The chain carries TRBV12-3 or TRBV12-4 and TRBJ1-1; D gene uncertain. The CDR3 length is 13 residues. V lost 10 bases, J lost 6 bases, and 18 bases lay in between. The CDR3 loop reads CAIQRGLDSEAFF. The CDR3 nucleotides read TGTGCCATCCAACGGGGTCTAGATTCTGAAGCTTTCTTT.

This clone was seen more than once but under ten times. The rearrangement joins TRBV15 to TRBJ1-5, with D possibly matching TRBD1 (6 bases). Trimming shortened V by 0 bases and J by 8 bases, and 14 bases separated the two germline ends. The length of the CDR3 is 15 residues. Germline values: CDR1 LNHNV, CDR2 YYDKDF (reference sequence). The CDR3 DNA sequence: TGTGCCACCAGCAGAGAACAGGGCAGGGATAAGCCCCAGCATTTT. Its protein product is CATSREQGRDKPQHF. The variable domain in full, with the rest retrieved from reference TRBV15 and TRBJ1-5, is DAMVIQNPRYQVTQFGKPVTLSCSQTLNHNVMYWYQQKSSQAPKLLFHYYDKDFNNEADTPDNFQSRRPNTSFCFLDIRSPGLGDTAMYLCATSREQGRDKPQHFGDGTRLSIL.

Concerning this clone: The sample carries other DNA sequences with the same CDR3. The chain links TRBV27 to TRBJ1-2; 8 bases agree with TRBD1. This CDR3 region has 13 residues. V shed 6 bases, J shed 6 bases, and the junction held 6 bases outside the gene matches. CDR1 MNHEY and CDR2 SMNVEV come from the germline V gene (reference sequence). The CDR3 loop reads CASSLGQGDGYTF. The CDR3 DNA reads TGTGCCAGCAGCCTCGGACAGGGTGATGGCTACACCTTC.

The chain is built from TRBV3-1 (or the pseudogene TRBV3-2) and TRBJ1-2; D gene unclear. In germline, CDR1 is LGHDT, CDR2 YNNKEL (reference sequence). Trimming removed 3 bases at V and 3 bases at J, with 8 bases between. The CDR3 loop spans 13 amino acids. The CDR3 here is CASSHPFDYGYTF. CDR3 nucleotides: TGTGCCAGCAGCCATCCTTTTGACTATGGCTACACCTTC.

The rearrangement uses TRBV6-2 or TRBV6-3 and TRBJ2-3; D is unclear. The V and J ends lost 2 bases and 3 bases respectively, with 9 bases between them. From germline, CDR1 is MNHEY and CDR2 SVGEGT. CDR3 length: 14 amino acids. The CDR3 DNA sequence: TGTGCCAGCAGTTACCCCCCCAGGACAGATACGCAGTATTTT. It is translated as CASSYPPRTDTQYF.

The V and J genes are TRBV6-1 and TRBJ2-1; TRBD1 matches at 7 bases. Unmatched junction bases numbered 5, after V lost 2 bases and J lost 4 bases. From germline, CDR1 is MNHNS and CDR2 SASEGT. The CDR3 covers 15 residues. DNA for the CDR3: TGTGCCAGCAGTGAAACGACAGGGCCTTACAATGAGCAGTTCTTC. It translates to CASSETTGPYNEQFF.

The rearrangement links TRBV28 to TRBJ1-6; 10 bases are a match to TRBD1. J lost 5 bases, V lost 3 bases, and 10 bases had no gene match. The CDR3 is 18 residues long. From germline, CDR1 is MDHEN and CDR2 SYDVKM. DNA of the CDR3: TGTGCCAGCAGTTTCCCGGGACAGGGGCCGGGAAATAATTCACCCCTCCACTTT. Its protein product is CASSFPGQGPGNNSPLHF.

V gene TRBV6-5 combines with J gene TRBJ1-1; TRBD1 is a possible D gene (6 bases). CDR1 is MNHEY, CDR2 SVGAGI, per germline. The CDR3 length is 15 residues. Deletions cut 6 bases from V and 3 bases from J, with 17 bases between. CDR3 in amino acids: CASRRTVVGYTEAFF. The CDR3 region has the DNA TGTGCCAGCAGACGGACAGTAGTTGGGTACACTGAAGCTTTCTTT.

This sequence joins TRBV2 and TRBJ1-4, with 10 bases aligning to TRBD1. The CDR3 runs to 14 residues. J lost 7 bases, V lost 4 bases, and 3 bases had no gene match. CDR1 is SNHLY and CDR2 is FYNNEI in the germline V gene. The CDR3 protein is CASSGTGGIEKLFF. Written as DNA, the CDR3 is TGTGCCAGCAGTGGGACAGGGGGTATTGAAAAACTGTTTTTT.

The chain recombines TRBV28 with TRBJ1-4; a possible D gene is TRBD1 (5 bases). Germline loops: CDR1 MDHEN, CDR2 SYDVKM. This CDR3 region has 13 residues. Deletions cut 8 bases from V and 7 bases from J, with 14 bases between. The CDR3 DNA sequence: TGTGCCAGCTCGGGAGGGACGCGTGAAAAACTGTTTTTT. Translated: CASSGGTREKLFF.

The genes are TRBV19 and TRBJ1-1; D is uncertain. Germline CDR1 is LNHDA and CDR2 is SQIVND (reference sequence). Trimming cost V 2 bases and J 5 bases, with 12 bases left between them. The CDR3 totals 14 residues. The CDR3 DNA is TGTGCCAGTAGTATATTGTTCGGGAGAACTGAAGCTTTCTTT. It encodes CASSILFGRTEAFF. Supplemented by reference TRBV19 and TRBJ1-1, the full variable domain reads DGGITQSPKYLFRKEGQNVTLSCEQNLNHDAMYWYRQDPGQGLRLIYYSQIVNDFQKGDIAEGYSVSREKKESFPLTVTSAQKNPTAFYLCASSILFGRTEAFFGQGTRLTVV.

The chain recombines TRBV7-9 with TRBJ1-2; weak D call: TRBD1 (6 bases). Germline lookup yields CDR1 SEHNR and CDR2 FQNEAQ (reference sequence). V lost 5 bases, J lost 4 bases, and 14 bases lay in between. The CDR3 spans 14 residues. As DNA, the CDR3 is TGTGCCAGCAGCATAATCCCAGGGGTCTATGGCTACACCTTC. Amino acid sequence: CASSIIPGVYGYTF. The whole variable domain, filled in from reference TRBV7-9 and TRBJ1-2, reads DTGVSQNPRHKITKRGQNVTFRCDPISEHNRLYWYRQTLGQGPEFLTYFQNEAQLEKSRLLSDRFSAERPKGSFSTLEIQRTEQGDSAMYLCASSIIPGVYGYTFGSGTRLTVV.

This clone was observed a few times. The rearrangement uses TRBV6-5 and TRBJ2-7; a weak D match, TRBD2 (5 bases). There are 14 residues in the CDR3. Germline lookup yields CDR1 MNHEY and CDR2 SVGAGI. V lost 4 bases to trimming and J lost 6 bases, with 16 bases between them. The DNA for the CDR3 is TGTGCCAGCAGTTCCCCCGGACTGTGGGGCGAGCAGTACTTC. This codes for CASSSPGLWGEQYF.